The 9 T cell receptor beta chains below all came from one sample that was sequenced in a study of T cells in localized non-small cell lung cancer. The data were produced by immunoSEQ multiplex PCR, yet TCRdb's version contains in-frame clones alone and is incomplete. The table has roughly 33,000 clones, 85% to 90% seen once. Specimen: peripheral blood, collected before any cancer treatment. The receptors come from a man aged 40 to 69 with stage I lung adenocarcinoma.

The chain carries TRBV9 and TRBJ1-5, with a possible D match to TRBD1 (5 bases). Per the germline V gene, CDR1 is SGDLS and CDR2 is YYNGEE. V lost 0 bases, J lost 7 bases, and 8 bases lay in between. This CDR3 comprises 13 residues. The CDR3 DNA reads as TGTGCCAGCAGCGTAGACGGGGCCCAGCCCCAGCATTTT. As protein: CASSVDGAQPQHF.

V gene TRBV11-2 combines with J gene TRBJ2-2; D may be TRBD2 (7 bases). The V and J ends lost 1 base and 5 bases respectively, with 11 bases between them. This CDR3 has 15 amino acids. The germline gives CDR1 SGHAT, CDR2 FQNNGV. As DNA, the CDR3 is TGTGCCAGCAGCTTAGTACAGGGAGGGACCGGGGAGCTGTTTTTT. It is translated as CASSLVQGGTGELFF.

J is TRBJ2-3 and V is TRBV6-1; either TRBD1 or TRBD2 may supply D (6 bases each). The V and J ends lost 4 bases and 3 bases respectively, with 11 bases between them. Germline-derived CDR1 and CDR2 are MNHNS and SASEGT. The CDR3 has 14 residues. CDR3 bases: TGTGCCAGCAGTGTAGGGGGGTGGACAGATACGCAGTATTTT. Translated, it gives CASSVGGWTDTQYF.

The gene calls are TRBV30 and TRBJ1-6; D perhaps matches TRBD1 (5 bases). CDR3 length: 11 amino acids. The germline CDR1 and CDR2 sequences are GTSNPN and SVGIG (reference sequence). V lost 1 base and J 10 bases, leaving 5 bases between the germline ends. CDR3 region: CAWSGGSPLHF. CDR3 in DNA: TGTGCCTGGAGTGGGGGGTCACCCCTCCACTTT.

The rearrangement links TRBV20-1 to TRBJ1-2; D not certain. The V and J ends lost 4 bases and 6 bases respectively, with 6 bases between them. The V gene's germline CDR1 is DFQATT and CDR2 SNEGSKA (reference sequence). CDR3 length equals 10 residues. The CDR3 nucleotides read TGCAGTGCTACCCCCCATGGCTACACCTTC. Its protein is CSATPHGYTF.

The chain uses TRBV5-4 and TRBJ1-2; a weak D match, TRBD1 (6 bases). Germline V gives CDR1 SGHNT, CDR2 YYREEE (reference sequence). There are 13 residues in the CDR3. The V gene lost 4 bases and the J gene lost 2 bases, with 9 bases spanning the gap. The CDR3 is CASSVDSNYGYTF. CDR3 coding DNA: TGTGCCAGCAGCGTGGACAGCAACTATGGCTACACCTTC. The whole variable domain, remainder taken from reference TRBV5-4 and TRBJ1-2, is ETGVTQSPTHLIKTRGQQVTLRCSSQSGHNTVSWYQQALGQGPQFIFQYYREEENGRGNFPPRFSGLQFPNYSSELNVNALELDDSALYLCASSVDSNYGYTFGSGTRLTVV.

The chain recombines TRBV5-6 with TRBJ2-3; D may be TRBD2 (7 bases). CDR3 length: 12 residues. Trimming removed 0 bases from V and 11 bases from J, with 10 bases in between. The V gene's germline CDR1 is SGHDT and CDR2 YYEEEE. DNA of the CDR3: TGTGCCAGCAGCTTGGTGGGGGGGCGGCAGTATTTT. Protein sequence: CASSLVGGRQYF.

This sequence joins TRBV5-6 and TRBJ2-3; TRBD2 might be the D (6 bases). CDR3 length equals 16 residues. The V and J ends lost 0 bases and 1 base respectively, with 12 bases between them. Germline V gene sequence: CDR1 SGHDT, CDR2 YYEEEE. The CDR3 reads CASSLARTTRTDTQYF. As DNA, the CDR3 is TGTGCCAGCAGCTTGGCCCGGACTACTCGCACAGATACGCAGTATTTT. Variable domain in full (rest from reference TRBV5-6 and TRBJ2-3): DAGVTQSPTHLIKTRGQQVTLRCSPKSGHDTVSWYQQALGQGPQFIFQYYEEEERQRGNFPDRFSGHQFPNYSSELNVNALLLGDSALYLCASSLARTTRTDTQYFGPGTRLTVL.

The V gene is TRBV18, the J gene TRBJ2-5, with D possibly being TRBD1 (5 bases). CDR3 length equals 15 residues. With 1 base removed from V and 2 bases from J, the gap between germline ends came to 11 bases. Germline V gene data show CDR1 as KGHSH and CDR2 as LQKENI. The CDR3 DNA reads as TGTGCCAGCTCACCACTGTCACAGGAACAAGAGACCCAGTACTTC. It codes for CASSPLSQEQETQYF.